The rows below give T cell receptor beta chains drawn from one sample of a study of cytomegalovirus exposure and HLA in healthy donors. Sequencing used immunoSEQ multiplex PCR; TCRdb keeps in-frame clones, though not all of them. The data contain more than 95,000 clones, 60% to 85% of them singletons. Sequenced sample: PBMCs. These receptors were obtained from a middle-aged man in good health and CMV-seropositive. The CDR3 runs from the conserved cysteine through the conserved F or W. Each record gives: V gene, D gene, J gene, clone size, CDR3 protein, CDR3 DNA. A D gene is named only where the DNA matches it firmly. Expanded clones are given a class, and other clones once, few, many or no size at all.

TRBV6-1	-	TRBJ1-1	few	CASTPLGAIAEAFF	TGTGCCAGCACCCCCCTAGGGGCGATCGCTGAAGCTTTCTTT
TRBV14	TRBD1	TRBJ2-1	-	CASSPRGQVSVYNEQFF	TGTGCCAGCAGCCCCAGGGGGCAAGTATCAGTCTACAATGAGCAGTTCTTC
TRBV7-2	-	TRBJ1-1	-	CASSLFRGGTEAFF	TGTGCCAGCAGCTTGTTTAGGGGGGGCACTGAAGCTTTCTTT
TRBV7-6	-	TRBJ2-5	-	CASSLAQGRQETQYF	TGTGCCAGCAGCTTAGCGCAGGGCAGACAAGAGACCCAGTACTTC
TRBV6-1	-	TRBJ1-1	-	CASSVAPMRTEAFF	TGTGCCAGCAGTGTCGCACCCATGAGGACTGAAGCTTTCTTT
TRBV9	TRBD2	TRBJ2-2	-	CASSVELAGDTGELFF	TGTGCCAGCAGCGTAGAACTAGCGGGGGACACCGGGGAGCTGTTTTTT
TRBV2	TRBD1	TRBJ1-2	few	CATTTGASYGYTF	TGTGCCACCACGACAGGGGCCAGCTATGGCTACACCTTC
TRBV19	-	TRBJ2-5	-	CASSIDSREETQYF	TGTGCCAGTAGTATAGATTCACGGGAAGAGACCCAGTACTTC
TRBV4-3	TRBD1	TRBJ1-5	-	CASSLGTGVSNQPQHF	TGCGCCAGCAGCCTCGGGACAGGCGTTAGCAATCAGCCCCAGCATTTT
TRBV4-2	-	TRBJ1-6	-	CASSQASETDNSPLHF	TGTGCCAGCAGCCAAGCTTCGGAGACCGATAATTCACCCCTCCACTTT
TRBV10-3	-	TRBJ1-6	-	CAISEGGNSPLHF	TGTGCCATCAGTGAGGGGGGGAATTCACCCCTCCACTTT
TRBV4-2	-	TRBJ1-4	-	CASSQDSGRGRGNEKLFF	TGTGCCAGCAGCCAAGATTCTGGCAGGGGACGCGGAAATGAAAAACTGTTTTTT
TRBV29-1	-	TRBJ2-1	-	CSVGRSGDEQFF	TGCAGCGTTGGCAGGTCAGGGGATGAGCAGTTCTTC
TRBV28	-	TRBJ1-2	-	CASSSGVWGGYGYTF	TGTGCCAGCAGTTCTGGAGTCTGGGGAGGGTATGGCTACACCTTC
TRBV7-2	-	TRBJ2-1	-	CASSRTGGPYNEQFF	TGTGCCAGCAGCCGGACTGGAGGGCCCTACAATGAGCAGTTCTTC
TRBV28	-	TRBJ1-1	-	CASSLRLIILATEAFF	TGTGCCAGCAGTTTACGGTTAATAATACTAGCCACTGAAGCTTTCTTT
TRBV19	-	TRBJ2-7	-	CASSIRTGLSYEQYF	TGTGCCAGTAGTATCAGAACAGGGTTATCCTACGAGCAGTACTTC
TRBV6-6	TRBD1	TRBJ1-1	-	CASTITSRDRGEAFF	TGTGCCAGCACCATTACCTCCCGGGACAGGGGAGAAGCTTTCTTT
TRBV6-5	TRBD1	TRBJ1-1	-	CASRGQGRGEAFF	TGTGCCAGCAGAGGACAGGGAAGAGGGGAAGCTTTCTTT
TRBV11-2	-	TRBJ1-1	-	CASSLIENTEAFF	TGTGCCAGCAGCTTAATAGAGAACACTGAAGCTTTCTTT